This T cell receptor beta chain is from a study of T-cell memory formation after mild COVID-19. On the study more broadly: There were largely donor-specific TCR clusters.

TCRdb fed the 5' RACE reads into MiXCR, producing one record per CDR3 protein. This sample has about 400,000 distinct CDR3 sequences, with about 17% found just once. A note on this clonotype: The antigen is unknown.

Whole-study results and caveats: Researchers report contracting CD4+ clones mostly in CM and EM, with CD8+ clones in EMRA. The pre-infection memory compartment contained some responding clones, suggesting cross-reactive memory joined. Whereas later expanders leaned CD4+, clones contracting day 15 to 85 showed a balanced CD4/CD8 makeup.

The CDR3 has 14 amino acids. The V end was cut by 4 bases, the J end by 8 bases, with 14 bases between. The sequence was collected from a man younger than 30 who had mild COVID-19 (a few samples of this study predate the infection). Cell type and time point are not known. Sample: PBMCs or a T cell subset sorted from them (not recorded which). V usage is TRBV12-3 or TRBV12-4 and J usage is TRBJ2-2; D may be TRBD1 or TRBD2 (5 bases each). The CDR3: CASSSGTAIGELFF. In nucleotides, the CDR3 is TGTGCCAGCAGTTCCGGGACCGCTATAGGGGAGCTGTTTTTT.